The 30 T cell receptor beta chains below all came from one sample that was sequenced in a study of shared clonotypes between healthy human individuals. The data were produced by immunoSEQ multiplex PCR, yet TCRdb's version contains in-frame clones alone and is incomplete. The sample gives around 600,000 clones, about 97% of which show up once; 0.045% to 0.07% is in the top ten. The specimen sequenced was naive CD4+ T cells sorted from blood. The subset here: CD45RA+ positively selected. Source of these receptors: a woman aged 25 to 39 in good health.

The rearrangement uses TRBV7-9 and TRBJ1-2, with TRBD1 matching 8 bases. There are 14 residues in the CDR3. The junction had 8 bases not matched to a gene; V was cut back by 5 bases and J by 6 bases. CDR1 SEHNR and CDR2 FQNEAQ come from the germline V gene (reference sequence). The DNA of the CDR3 is TGTGCCAGCAGCCCACGGACAGGGAACAATGGCTACACCTTC. Translated: CASSPRTGNNGYTF.

The chain couples TRBV6-4 to TRBJ2-1; 13 bases align to TRBD2. CDR3 length: 15 amino acids. With V trimmed by 5 bases and J by 6 bases, 4 bases remained unmatched. Germline-derived CDR1 and CDR2 are MRHNA and SNTAGT. The DNA for the CDR3 is TGTGCCAGCAGTACTAGCGGGAGGGCCCTCAATGAGCAGTTCTTC. This encodes CASSTSGRALNEQFF.

For the CDR3, the DNA is TGTGCCAGCAGTTTAAGGTGGCTTTACGAGCAGTACTTC. Translating gives CASSLRWLYEQYF. The chain carries TRBV28 and TRBJ2-7; no firm D call. V was pared by 2 bases and J by 4 bases, with 9 bases between. This CDR3 is built from 13 residues. Germline loops: CDR1 MDHEN, CDR2 SYDVKM.

The CDR3 reads CATTGLPLGEQYF. For the CDR3, the DNA is TGTGCCACAACCGGACTTCCACTCGGGGAGCAGTACTTC. V is TRBV19 and J is TRBJ2-7, with D maybe TRBD2 (5 bases). This CDR3 comprises 13 residues. V was clipped by 10 bases and J by 7 bases, with 20 bases between them. Germline V gene lookup returns CDR1 LNHDA and CDR2 SQIVND (reference sequence).

This clone was observed once. The chain recombines TRBV28 with TRBJ2-7; no clear D. This CDR3 is 14 amino acids long. With 10 bases removed from V and 5 bases from J, the gap between germline ends came to 21 bases. Per germline, CDR1 MDHEN and CDR2 SYDVKM. CDR3 sequence (DNA): TGTGCCACATTGCCGGGCCACCTCATGGACGAGCAGTACTTC. Translating gives CATLPGHLMDEQYF. The full variable domain, in which reference TRBV28 and TRBJ2-7 provide the parts outside the CDR3, is DVKVTQSSRYLVKRTGEKVFLECVQDMDHENMFWYRQDPGLGLRLIYFSYDVKMKEKGDIPEGYSVSREKKERFSLILESASTNQTSMYLCATLPGHLMDEQYFGPGTRLTVT.

The rearrangement joins TRBV11-2 to TRBJ1-2, with no clear D. This CDR3 has 13 amino acids. Trimming shortened V by 5 bases and J by 7 bases, and 14 bases separated the two germline ends. Germline V gene sequence: CDR1 SGHAT, CDR2 FQNNGV. Here the CDR3 DNA reads TGTGCCAGCAGCCCCCGGCGGGCAGGTGGCTACACCTTC. Protein: CASSPRRAGGYTF.

The chain combines TRBV4-1 with TRBJ1-2; D is undetermined. Germline V gene data show CDR1 as MGHRA and CDR2 as YSYEKL. The CDR3 is 16 amino acids. V was clipped by 4 bases and J by 0 bases, with 15 bases between them. CDR3 region: CASSPIMVEPNYGYTF. The CDR3, as DNA: TGCGCCAGCAGCCCTATTATGGTGGAGCCTAACTATGGCTACACCTTC.

The rearrangement joins TRBV20-1 to TRBJ2-3; D not resolved. V lost 7 bases, J lost 6 bases, and 11 bases lay in between. This CDR3 is built from 11 residues. Germline V gene lookup returns CDR1 DFQATT and CDR2 SNEGSKA (reference sequence). The CDR3 DNA follows: TGCAGTGTTCGATATGCGGATACGCAGTATTTT. Translating it yields CSVRYADTQYF.

The V and J genes are TRBV21-1 and TRBJ2-1; no DNA check was done on the table's D call, TRBD2. TRBV21-1 is listed as a pseudogene. There are 17 residues in the CDR3. The CDR3 DNA reads TGTGCCAGCAGCAAAAATACAATGAGGAGCCCCTACAATGAGCAGTTCTTC. It specifies CASSKNTMRSPYNEQFF.

This chain uses TRBV19 with TRBJ2-7; the match to TRBD2 covers 8 bases. Germline values: CDR1 LNHDA, CDR2 SQIVND (reference sequence). Trimming removed 4 bases from V and 7 bases from J; junction bases left unmatched: 15. This CDR3 contains 16 residues. The CDR3 nucleotides are TGTGCCAGTAGTACGACGGCTAGCGGGTTCCCGGCAGAGCAGTACTTC. It encodes CASSTTASGFPAEQYF.

The V and J genes are TRBV4-2 and TRBJ2-2; D unclear. V lost 3 bases to trimming and J lost 7 bases, with 3 bases between them. Germline V gives CDR1 LGHNA, CDR2 YNFKEQ. This CDR3 has 11 amino acids. CDR3 sequence reads: CASSQVGELFF. The CDR3 coding sequence is TGTGCCAGCAGCCAGGTCGGGGAGCTGTTTTTT.

The chain uses TRBV9 and TRBJ2-7; perhaps TRBD1 as D (5 bases). This CDR3 has 15 residues. CDR1 is SGDLS and CDR2 is YYNGEE in the germline V gene. The ends were cut back, 3 bases at V and 0 bases at J, with 13 bases in the middle. CDR3 sequence: CASSAQASPSYEQYF. CDR3 DNA sequence: TGTGCCAGCAGCGCACAGGCGTCGCCCTCCTACGAGCAGTACTTC.

This clone occurred once. V usage is TRBV28 and J usage is TRBJ1-2; the D gene is possibly TRBD1 (6 bases). The CDR3 length is 10 residues. Per germline, CDR1 MDHEN and CDR2 SYDVKM. The V and J ends lost 6 bases and 7 bases respectively, with 6 bases between them. CDR3 protein: CASRQGGYTF. The CDR3 region has the DNA TGTGCCAGCAGACAGGGTGGCTACACCTTC.

The chain is built from TRBV27 and TRBJ1-5; D is unclear. V was trimmed by 4 bases and J by 3 bases, leaving 13 bases between them. The CDR3 is 15 residues long. Germline V gene sequence: CDR1 MNHEY, CDR2 SMNVEV (reference sequence). DNA for the CDR3: TGTGCCAGCAGTTCTCGCGGACCTAACAATCAGCCCCAGCATTTT. Amino acids: CASSSRGPNNQPQHF.

The chain carries TRBV5-1 and TRBJ2-1, with 7 bases matching TRBD1. Germline V CDR1 and CDR2: SGHRS, YFSETQ. The CDR3 covers 12 residues. V gave up 7 bases and J gave up 5 bases; unmatched junction bases: 3. The CDR3 is CASRDSHNEQFF. DNA of the CDR3: TGCGCCAGCCGGGACAGTCACAATGAGCAGTTCTTC.

To note about this clone: Other DNA sequences of this sample code for an identical CDR3. V is TRBV28 and J is TRBJ1-3; no firm D call. V was trimmed by 3 bases and J by 4 bases, leaving 10 bases between them. This CDR3 has 14 residues. Looked up from germline, CDR1 is MDHEN and CDR2 is SYDVKM. The CDR3 loop is CASSFHRRGNTIYF. The CDR3 DNA reads as TGTGCCAGCAGTTTCCACCGCAGGGGAAACACCATATATTTT.

On this clone: Its ends do not fully match the called genes, so a read error is possible. This chain joins TRBV29-1 and TRBJ2-7, with D perhaps matching TRBD1 or TRBD2 (7 bases each). The CDR3 has 13 amino acids. The germline CDR1 and CDR2 sequences are SQVTM and ANQGSEA. This chain's CDR3 is CSAEGQGGSEQYF. The CDR3 coding sequence is TGCAGCGCTGAAGGTCAGGGGGGGAGCGAGCAGTACTTC.

The chain carries TRBV28 and TRBJ1-3; TRBD1 aligns across 10 bases. Germline CDR1 and CDR2: MDHEN and SYDVKM. The CDR3 covers 19 residues. V was pared by 1 base and J by 0 bases, with 9 bases of the junction left unmatched. The CDR3 nucleotides are TGTGCCAGCAGTTTATCCACCGGGACAGGGGTTCTCTCTGGAAACACCATATATTTT. Protein product: CASSLSTGTGVLSGNTIYF.

The rearrangement links TRBV5-5 to TRBJ2-7; a possible D gene is TRBD1 (6 bases). Germline CDR1 and CDR2: SGHKS and YYEKEE (reference sequence). Trimming took 2 bases from V and 3 from J, leaving 15 bases between them. CDR3 length: 15 amino acids. CDR3 region: CASSFLIAGDYEQYF. DNA of the CDR3: TGTGCCAGCAGCTTTTTGATCGCAGGGGACTACGAGCAGTACTTC. The whole variable domain, remainder taken from reference TRBV5-5 and TRBJ2-7, is DAGVTQSPTHLIKTRGQQVTLRCSPISGHKSVSWYQQVLGQGPQFIFQYYEKEERGRGNFPDRFSARQFPNYSSELNVNALLLGDSALYLCASSFLIAGDYEQYFGPGTRLTVT.

The chain uses TRBV11-2 and TRBJ1-5, with D perhaps matching TRBD1 (6 bases). This CDR3 is 15 amino acids long. Trimming cost V 3 bases and J 3 bases, with 12 bases left between them. The germline CDR1 and CDR2 sequences are SGHAT and FQNNGV. The CDR3 reads CASSFPDSPNQPQHF. DNA for the CDR3: TGTGCCAGCAGCTTTCCGGACAGTCCCAATCAGCCCCAGCATTTT.

The V call is TRBV27, the J call TRBJ1-1; D uncertain. The CDR3 has 13 residues. Trimming removed 3 bases from V and 4 bases from J, with 9 bases in between. Looked up from germline, CDR1 is MNHEY and CDR2 is SMNVEV (reference sequence). CDR3 nucleotide sequence: TGTGCCAGCAGTTTCCGCAGTACCACTGAAGCTTTCTTT. As protein: CASSFRSTTEAFF.

This clone was detected a few times. The V call is TRBV6-1, the J call TRBJ1-5, with D uncertain. The CDR3 contains 14 residues. CDR1 MNHNS and CDR2 SASEGT come from the germline V gene. Trimming took 1 base from V and 5 from J, leaving 9 bases between them. CDR3 coding DNA: TGTGCCAGCAGTGAAGTGGGGAGAGATCAGCCCCAGCATTTT. Translation: CASSEVGRDQPQHF.

This chain joins TRBV11-3 and TRBJ2-7, with 11 nucleotides matching TRBD1. Germline V gives CDR1 SGHNT, CDR2 YENEEA. J gave up 3 bases and V 6 bases, and 7 bases lay outside the gene matches. This CDR3 spans 15 amino acids. This chain's CDR3 is CASSLGQGAYYEQYF. CDR3 coding DNA: TGTGCCAGCAGTCTAGGACAGGGGGCGTACTACGAGCAGTACTTC.

The V and J genes are TRBV27 and TRBJ2-7, with 11 positions matching TRBD2. CDR1 MNHEY and CDR2 SMNVEV come from the germline V gene (reference sequence). The CDR3 covers 16 residues. Trimming took 2 bases from V and 2 from J; bases not matched to a gene: 5. In DNA form, the CDR3 reads TGTGCCAGCAGTTTACCCCTTAGCGGGAGGGCCTACGAGCAGTACTTC. Its protein product is CASSLPLSGRAYEQYF.

The chain is built from TRBV5-1 and TRBJ2-1, with 10 bases fitting TRBD2. V dropped 0 bases and J dropped 2; count of bases not matched to a gene: 14. Germline V gene data show CDR1 as SGHRS and CDR2 as YFSETQ. This CDR3 is built from 20 residues. This CDR3 is CASSLDQTILLAGTYNEQFF. CDR3 nucleotide sequence: TGCGCCAGCAGCTTGGACCAGACTATCCTACTAGCGGGAACCTACAATGAGCAGTTCTTC. The full variable domain, its missing parts supplied by reference TRBV5-1 and TRBJ2-1, is KAGVTQTPRYLIKTRGQQVTLSCSPISGHRSVSWYQQTPGQGLQFLFEYFSETQRNKGNFPGRFSGRQFSNSRSEMNVSTLELGDSALYLCASSLDQTILLAGTYNEQFFGPGTRLTVL.

The J gene is TRBJ2-1, the V gene TRBV29-1; tentatively, D is TRBD1 (5 bases). The V gene lost 7 bases and the J gene lost 9 bases, with 10 bases spanning the gap. CDR1 is SQVTM, CDR2 ANQGSEA, per germline. The CDR3 runs 10 residues. The CDR3 coding sequence is TGCAGCGCCAGGGTTGGTGAGCAGTTCTTC. Its translation is CSARVGEQFF.

The chain combines TRBV25-1 with TRBJ2-1, with 10 bases that match TRBD1. The CDR3 length is 13 residues. V was pared by 8 bases and J by 8 bases, with 6 bases of the junction left unmatched. From germline, CDR1 is MGHDK and CDR2 SYGVNS. CDR3 protein: CASGQGVQHEQFF. The CDR3 DNA is TGTGCCAGCGGACAGGGGGTTCAGCATGAGCAGTTCTTC.

The chain links TRBV6-1 to TRBJ2-2; D is perhaps TRBD2 (5 bases). The V end was cut by 9 bases, the J end by 1 base, with 9 bases between. Germline-derived CDR1 and CDR2 are MNHNS and SASEGT. The CDR3 covers 13 residues. CDR3 sequence reads: CASYRENTGELFF. The CDR3 bases are TGTGCCAGTTACCGGGAGAACACCGGGGAGCTGTTTTTT.

This clone appeared a single time. The chain uses TRBV5-1 and TRBJ2-2; D is ambiguous. The CDR3 is 16 residues long. Trimming cost V 3 bases and J 2 bases, with 14 bases left between them. From germline, CDR1 is SGHRS and CDR2 YFSETQ. The CDR3 DNA reads TGCGCCAGCAGCTCCACCAATCGCCAAAACACCGGGGAGCTGTTTTTT. Amino acid sequence: CASSSTNRQNTGELFF.

The chain links TRBV7-9 to TRBJ2-3; D perhaps matches TRBD2 (6 bases). CDR1 is SEHNR and CDR2 is FQNEAQ in the germline V gene (reference sequence). This CDR3 has 15 amino acids. The V end was cut by 5 bases, the J end by 2 bases, with 14 bases between. CDR3: CASSLTRGLTDTQYF. For the CDR3, the DNA is TGTGCCAGCAGCCTAACCCGGGGACTCACAGATACGCAGTATTTT.